The subject of this entry is one TCR beta chain. The antigen is undetermined. Sequencing of TCR beta was undertaken in CD8+ and CD4+ T cells derived from blood. Negative isolation was used for CD8+ and CD4+ T cells, and FACS enrichment was applied to TEMRA cells. This entry is derived from a study of CD8 T cells in Susac syndrome. RNA totalling about 0.45 to 1 ug underwent reverse transcription with random hexamers. The authors amplified TCR beta CDR3 across 54 Vbeta and 13 Jbeta using immunoSEQ multiplex PCR. TCRdb independently ran MiXCR on the immunoSEQ multiplex PCR reads; one entry per CDR3 protein. The table has over 100,000 distinct CDR3 sequences, about 95% seen once. Trimming stripped 5 bases from V and 2 bases from J, with 12 bases between. CDR1 and CDR2 from the germline V gene are SGHTA and FQGNSA. The CDR3 runs to 14 residues. Notes on the study in general: As the study acknowledged, the number of individuals in its TCR sequencing and HLA analysis was relatively small.

The sequence was obtained from a human donor in good health. This rearrangement joins TRBV7-2 to TRBJ1-1, with D uncertain. Material for sequencing was CD4+ T cells from PBMCs. The CDR3 DNA reads as TGTGCCAGCAGCCCAATGACGGGAAACACTGAAGCTTTCTTT. Translated, it gives CASSPMTGNTEAFF.